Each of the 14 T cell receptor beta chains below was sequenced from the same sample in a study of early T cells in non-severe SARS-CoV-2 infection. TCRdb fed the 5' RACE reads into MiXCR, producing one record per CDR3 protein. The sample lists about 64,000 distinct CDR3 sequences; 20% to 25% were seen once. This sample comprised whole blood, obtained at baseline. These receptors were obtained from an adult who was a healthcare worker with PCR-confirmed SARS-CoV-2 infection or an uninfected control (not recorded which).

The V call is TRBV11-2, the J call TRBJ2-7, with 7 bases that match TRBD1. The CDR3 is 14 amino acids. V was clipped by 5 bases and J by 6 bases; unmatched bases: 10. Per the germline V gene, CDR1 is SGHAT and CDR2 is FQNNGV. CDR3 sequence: CASSLGDSRIEQYF. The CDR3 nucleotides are TGTGCCAGCAGCCTTGGGGACAGTCGGATCGAGCAGTACTTC.

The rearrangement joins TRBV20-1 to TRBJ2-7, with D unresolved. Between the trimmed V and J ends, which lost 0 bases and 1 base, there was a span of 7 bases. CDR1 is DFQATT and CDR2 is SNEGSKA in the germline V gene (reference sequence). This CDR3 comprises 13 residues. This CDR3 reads CSARDLQSYEQYF. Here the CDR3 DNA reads TGCAGTGCTAGAGATCTCCAGTCCTACGAGCAGTACTTC.

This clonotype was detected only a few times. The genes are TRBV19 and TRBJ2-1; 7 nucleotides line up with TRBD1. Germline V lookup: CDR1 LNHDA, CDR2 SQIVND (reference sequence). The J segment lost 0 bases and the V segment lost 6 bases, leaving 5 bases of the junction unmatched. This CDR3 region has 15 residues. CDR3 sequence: CASSEGQRSYNEQFF. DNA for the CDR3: TGTGCCAGTAGCGAGGGACAGCGCTCCTACAATGAGCAGTTCTTC.

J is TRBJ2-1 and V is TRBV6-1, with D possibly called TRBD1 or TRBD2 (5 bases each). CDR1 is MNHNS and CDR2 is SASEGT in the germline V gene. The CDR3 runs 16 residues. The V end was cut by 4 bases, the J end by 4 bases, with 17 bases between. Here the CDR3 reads CASSVPGQGIYNEQFF. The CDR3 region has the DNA TGTGCCAGCAGTGTGCCGGGGCAGGGTATTTACAATGAGCAGTTCTTC.

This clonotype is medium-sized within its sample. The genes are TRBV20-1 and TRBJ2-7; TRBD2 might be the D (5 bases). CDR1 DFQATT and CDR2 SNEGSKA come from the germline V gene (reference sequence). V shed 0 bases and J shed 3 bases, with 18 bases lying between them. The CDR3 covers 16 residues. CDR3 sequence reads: CSARDVVGGRHYEQYF. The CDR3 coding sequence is TGCAGTGCTAGAGATGTGGTCGGAGGCCGACACTACGAGCAGTACTTC.

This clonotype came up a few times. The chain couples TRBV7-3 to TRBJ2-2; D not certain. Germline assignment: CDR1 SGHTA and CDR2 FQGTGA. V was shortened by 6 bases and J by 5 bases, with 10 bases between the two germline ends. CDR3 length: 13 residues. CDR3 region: CASSLISTGELFF. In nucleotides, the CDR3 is TGTGCCAGCAGTCTGATAAGTACCGGGGAGCTGTTTTTT.

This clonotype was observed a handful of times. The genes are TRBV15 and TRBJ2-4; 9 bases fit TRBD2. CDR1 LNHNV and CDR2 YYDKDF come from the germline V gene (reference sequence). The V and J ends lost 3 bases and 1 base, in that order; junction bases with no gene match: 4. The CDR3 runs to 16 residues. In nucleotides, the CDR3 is TGTGCCACCAGCAGCACCCTAGCGGGGGCCAAAAACATTCAGTACTTC. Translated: CATSSTLAGAKNIQYF.

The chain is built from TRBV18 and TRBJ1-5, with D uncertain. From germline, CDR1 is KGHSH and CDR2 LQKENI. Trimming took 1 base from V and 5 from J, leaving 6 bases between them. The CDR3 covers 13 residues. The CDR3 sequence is CASSPLDDQPQHF. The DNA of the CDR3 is TGTGCCAGCTCACCACTGGACGATCAGCCCCAGCATTTT.

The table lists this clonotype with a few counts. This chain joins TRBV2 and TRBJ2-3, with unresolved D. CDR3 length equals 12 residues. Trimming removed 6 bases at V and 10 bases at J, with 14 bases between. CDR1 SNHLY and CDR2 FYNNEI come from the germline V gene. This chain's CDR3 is CASSQDETPQYF. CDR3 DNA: TGTGCCAGCAGCCAGGACGAAACGCCGCAGTATTTT.

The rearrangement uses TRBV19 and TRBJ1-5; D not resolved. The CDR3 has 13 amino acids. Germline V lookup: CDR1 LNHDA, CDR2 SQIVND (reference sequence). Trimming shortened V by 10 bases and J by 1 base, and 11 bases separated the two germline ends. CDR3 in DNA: TGTGCCATGGGCCTAGGGAGCAATCAGCCCCAGCATTTT. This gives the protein CAMGLGSNQPQHF. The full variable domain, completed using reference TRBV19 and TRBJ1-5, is DGGITQSPKYLFRKEGQNVTLSCEQNLNHDAMYWYRQDPGQGLRLIYYSQIVNDFQKGDIAEGYSVSREKKESFPLTVTSAQKNPTAFYLCAMGLGSNQPQHFGDGTRLSIL.

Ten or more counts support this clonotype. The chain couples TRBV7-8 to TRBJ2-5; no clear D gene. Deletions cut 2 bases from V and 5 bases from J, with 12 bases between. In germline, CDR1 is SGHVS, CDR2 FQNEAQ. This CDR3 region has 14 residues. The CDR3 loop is CASSLLIVPETQYF. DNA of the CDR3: TGTGCCAGCAGCTTACTCATCGTCCCCGAGACCCAGTACTTC.

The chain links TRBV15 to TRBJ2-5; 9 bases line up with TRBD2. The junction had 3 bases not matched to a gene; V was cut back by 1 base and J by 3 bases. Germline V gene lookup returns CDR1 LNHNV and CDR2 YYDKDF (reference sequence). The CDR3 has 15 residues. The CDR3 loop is CATSRAASGEETQYF. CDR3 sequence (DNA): TGTGCCACCAGCAGAGCAGCTAGCGGGGAAGAGACCCAGTACTTC.

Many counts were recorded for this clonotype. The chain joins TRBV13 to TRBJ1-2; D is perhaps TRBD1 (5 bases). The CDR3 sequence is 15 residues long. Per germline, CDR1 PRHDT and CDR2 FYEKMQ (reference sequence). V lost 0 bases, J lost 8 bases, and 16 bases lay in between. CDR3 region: CASSLGGVGTIGYTF. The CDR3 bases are TGTGCCAGCAGCTTAGGTGGGGTCGGGACGATCGGCTACACCTTC.

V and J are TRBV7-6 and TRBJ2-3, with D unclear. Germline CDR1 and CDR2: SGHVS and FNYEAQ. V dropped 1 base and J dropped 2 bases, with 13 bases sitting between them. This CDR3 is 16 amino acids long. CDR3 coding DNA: TGTGCCAGCAGCTTAGTATCAGTGGGCCACACAGATACGCAGTATTTT. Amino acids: CASSLVSVGHTDTQYF.